The 5 T cell receptor beta chains presented below share a single source sample, sequenced in a study of T cell repertoires in cytomegalovirus infection. These receptors lack a known antigen. TCRdb reanalysed the reads using MiXCR and keeps one entry per CDR3 protein. The table has hundreds of thousands of distinct CDR3 sequences, 30% to 40% seen once. Sequencing used cultured PBMCs, obtained from culture after CMV antigen stimulation. The receptors come from a human donor in good health (CMV status not recorded). Some clones in this sample may be carry-over from other donors' samples.

The chain employs TRBV4-1 and TRBJ2-2, with TRBD1 matching over 11 bases. Trimming removed 1 base from V and 4 bases from J; junction bases left unmatched: 2. The CDR3 totals 16 residues. From germline, CDR1 is MGHRA and CDR2 YSYEKL. The CDR3 sequence: CASSQGGTGGTGELFF. DNA for the CDR3: TGCGCCAGCAGCCAAGGGGGGACAGGGGGCACCGGGGAGCTGTTTTTT.

At least ten counts were recorded for this clonotype. The chain carries TRBV7-2 and TRBJ2-7; 11 bases are shared with TRBD2. There are 16 residues in the CDR3. The ends lost 1 base at V and 3 bases at J; junction bases unmatched: 5. Germline assignment: CDR1 SGHTA and CDR2 FQGNSA. Here the CDR3 DNA reads TGTGCCAGCAGCTTAGGCGGGACTAGCGGAATCTACGAGCAGTACTTC. As protein: CASSLGGTSGIYEQYF.

V and J are TRBV28 and TRBJ2-1; D gene unclear. Germline CDR1 and CDR2: MDHEN and SYDVKM. V lost 2 bases to trimming and J lost 6 bases, with 26 bases between them. The CDR3 runs 19 residues. In DNA, the CDR3 is TGTGCCAGCAGTTTACCAGATTGGGTGAGGCTAGGTCTAAGCAATGAGCAGTTCTTC. It translates to CASSLPDWVRLGLSNEQFF.

This chain links TRBV2 with TRBJ1-1, with D perhaps TRBD1 (5 bases). Trimming removed 5 bases at V and 6 bases at J, with 13 bases between. Germline-derived CDR1 and CDR2 are SNHLY and FYNNEI. The CDR3 totals 13 residues. The CDR3 protein is CASSLIEGPEAFF. CDR3 nucleotides: TGTGCCAGCAGTTTGATCGAGGGGCCTGAAGCTTTCTTT.

The sample holds a few counts of this clonotype. This sequence joins TRBV6-1 and TRBJ1-1, with a tentative D call TRBD1 (5 bases). This CDR3 has 11 amino acids. In germline, CDR1 is MNHNS, CDR2 SASEGT. Trimming removed 7 bases at V and 7 bases at J, with 10 bases between. Here the CDR3 reads CASKRGNEAFF. CDR3 in DNA: TGTGCCAGCAAGCGGGGGAATGAAGCTTTCTTT.